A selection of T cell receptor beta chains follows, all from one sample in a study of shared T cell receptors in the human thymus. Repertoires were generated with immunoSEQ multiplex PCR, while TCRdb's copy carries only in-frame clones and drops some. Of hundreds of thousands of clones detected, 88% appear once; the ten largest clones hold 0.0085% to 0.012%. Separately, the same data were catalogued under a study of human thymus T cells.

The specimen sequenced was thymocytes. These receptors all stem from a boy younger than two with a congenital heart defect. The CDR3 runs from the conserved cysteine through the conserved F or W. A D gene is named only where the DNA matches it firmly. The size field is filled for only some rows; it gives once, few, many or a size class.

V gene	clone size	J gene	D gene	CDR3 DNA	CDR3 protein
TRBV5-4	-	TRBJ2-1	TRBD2	TGTGCCAGCAGCTTGGTGGCTAGCGGACCCTACAATGAGCAGTTCTTC	CASSLVASGPYNEQFF
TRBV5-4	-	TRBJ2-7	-	TGTGCCAGCAGCTTGGCCAGCGGCTTATCCTACGAGCAGTACTTC	CASSLASGLSYEQYF
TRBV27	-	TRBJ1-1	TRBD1	TGTGCCAGCAGCCAAGTCGGGACAGGTAAAAAGAACACTGAAGCTTTCTTT	CASSQVGTGKKNTEAFF
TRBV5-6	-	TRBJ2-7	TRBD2	TGTGCCAGCGACCGGGGGACTAACGATGCCTACGAGCAGTACTTC	CASDRGTNDAYEQYF
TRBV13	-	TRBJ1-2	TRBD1	TGTGCCAGCAGCTTACCCGATCGGACAGGTTTCCTCTACACCTTC	CASSLPDRTGFLYTF
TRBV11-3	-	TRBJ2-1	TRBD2	TGTGCCAGCAGCCCGGGGACTAGCGGGAGGGTGGATGAGCAGTTCTTC	CASSPGTSGRVDEQFF
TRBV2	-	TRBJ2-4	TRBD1	TGTGCCAGCAGCGTCCGGGACAGGGGTACCATTCAGTACTTC	CASSVRDRGTIQYF
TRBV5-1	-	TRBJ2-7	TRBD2	TGCGCCAGCAGCTTGTCGTGGACTAGCGGGAACTACGAGCAGTACTTC	CASSLSWTSGNYEQYF
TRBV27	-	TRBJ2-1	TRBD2	TGTGCCAGCAGTTATTCGGGACTAGCGGGAGGGCCCTACAATGAGCAGTTCTTC	CASSYSGLAGGPYNEQFF
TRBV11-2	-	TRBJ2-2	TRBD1	TGTGCCAGCAGCAGCATCCGGGACAGGGAGTCGAACACCGGGGAGCTGTTTTTT	CASSSIRDRESNTGELFF
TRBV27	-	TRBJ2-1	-	TGTGCCAGCAGTTTTAAGGGGAATGAGCAGTTCTTC	CASSFKGNEQFF
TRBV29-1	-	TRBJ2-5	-	TGCAGCGTGGATGACCCAAGCGGGGAGGGGGTGGAGACCCAGTACTTC	CSVDDPSGEGVETQYF
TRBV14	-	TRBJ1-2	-	TGTGCCAGCAGCCTCGGGAAGGGAGGGGACTATGGCTACACCTTC	CASSLGKGGDYGYTF
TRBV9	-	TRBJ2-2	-	TGTGCCAGCAGCGTAAACCTGGACAGACTCACCGGGGAGCTGTTTTTT	CASSVNLDRLTGELFF
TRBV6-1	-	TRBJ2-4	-	TGTGCCAGCAGTGAGAGGGCCAAAAACATTCAGTACTTC	CASSERAKNIQYF
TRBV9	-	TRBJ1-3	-	TGTGCCAGCAGCGCTAGAGCTTCTGGAAACACCATATATTTT	CASSARASGNTIYF
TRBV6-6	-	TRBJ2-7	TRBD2	TGTGCCAGCAGTAAGCCCACCGGGACTACCTCCTACGAGCAGTACTTC	CASSKPTGTTSYEQYF
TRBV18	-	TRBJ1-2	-	TGTGCCAGCCCCTTAAGGGGTTTCTATGGCTACACCTTC	CASPLRGFYGYTF
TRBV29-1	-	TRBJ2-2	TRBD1	TGCAGCGTTGAGGTGACAGGGGGCATTAGCGGGGAGCTGTTTTTT	CSVEVTGGISGELFF
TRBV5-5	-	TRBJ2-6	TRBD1	TGTGCCAGCAGCTTGTTTTCGAGACAGGGTAAGACTGGGGCCAACGTCCTGACTTTC	CASSLFSRQGKTGANVLTF
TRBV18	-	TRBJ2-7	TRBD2	TGTGCCAGCTCTTCAACCGGGACTAGCGGCTACGAGCAGTACTTC	CASSSTGTSGYEQYF
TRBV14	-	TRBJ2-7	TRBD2	TGTGCCAGCAGCCAAGTGGGGGCTAGCGGGTCAAACTACGAGCAGTACTTC	CASSQVGASGSNYEQYF
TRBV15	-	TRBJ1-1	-	TGTGCCACCAGCAGAGCCCGACCCGACAGGAACACTGAAGCTTTCTTT	CATSRARPDRNTEAFF
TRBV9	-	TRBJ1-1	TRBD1	TGTGCCAGCAGCGCCCCTCATCGGGACAGGGGGGGGCTTTGGTGGAACACTGAAGCTTTCTTT	CASSAPHRDRGGLWWNTEAFF
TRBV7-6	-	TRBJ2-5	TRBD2	TGTGCCAGCAGCCCGGGGACTAGCGGGAGCGGGAAGACCCAGTACTTC	CASSPGTSGSGKTQYF
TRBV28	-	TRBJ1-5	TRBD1	TGTGCCAGCAGTATGGGACAGGCCTTCTCACCCCAGCATTTT	CASSMGQAFSPQHF
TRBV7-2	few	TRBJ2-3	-	TGTGCCAGCAGCAAAAGGGACAAGATTAGCACAGATACGCAGTATTTT	CASSKRDKISTDTQYF
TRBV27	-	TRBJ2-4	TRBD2	TGTGCCAGCAGTTTATCAAGCGGGAGGGTAGCCAAAAACATTCAGTACTTC	CASSLSSGRVAKNIQYF
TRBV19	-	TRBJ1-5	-	TGTGCCAGTAGTATTCACAGGTCCAATCAGCCCCAGCATTTT	CASSIHRSNQPQHF
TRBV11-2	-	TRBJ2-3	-	TGTGCCAGCAGCCCCCTGGGGCGGAATTTCACAGATACGCAGTATTTT	CASSPLGRNFTDTQYF
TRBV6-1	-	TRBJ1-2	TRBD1	TGTGCCAGCAGTGAAAGTGGGGTATGGACAGGGCTGCGCTATGGCTACACCTTC	CASSESGVWTGLRYGYTF
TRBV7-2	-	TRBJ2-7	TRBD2	TGTGCCAGCAGCACCCAGCGGGAGGACTCCTACGAGCAGTACTTC	CASSTQREDSYEQYF
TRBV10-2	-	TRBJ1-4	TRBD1	TGCGCCAGCAGTGGGTGGACAGGGAGTGAAAAACTGTTTTTT	CASSGWTGSEKLFF
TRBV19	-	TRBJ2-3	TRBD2	TGTGCCAGTAGTGTAACTAGCGGCACAGATACGCAGTATTTT	CASSVTSGTDTQYF
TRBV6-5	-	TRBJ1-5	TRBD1	TGTGCCAGCAGAGATGGGACAGGAAAGCAGCCCCAGCATTTT	CASRDGTGKQPQHF
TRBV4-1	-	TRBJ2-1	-	TGCGCCAGCAGCCAAGTACCGGACTTACACTACAATGAGCAGTTCTTC	CASSQVPDLHYNEQFF
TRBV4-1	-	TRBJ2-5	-	TGCGCCAGCAGCCAAGAACTGACGCGGGGGACCCAGTACTTC	CASSQELTRGTQYF
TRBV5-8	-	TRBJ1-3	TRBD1	TGTGCCAGCAGCTTGGGGCCCGGGACAGGGAACCCCGACTCTGGAAACACCATATATTTT	CASSLGPGTGNPDSGNTIYF
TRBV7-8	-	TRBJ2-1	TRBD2	TGTGCCAGCAGCTCAGAAGGACTAGCGGGAGCCCCCCATGAGCAGTTCTTC	CASSSEGLAGAPHEQFF
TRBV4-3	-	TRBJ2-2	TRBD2	TGCGCCAGCAGCCCCCGGACTAGCGGGGGGACCGGGGAGCTGTTTTTT	CASSPRTSGGTGELFF
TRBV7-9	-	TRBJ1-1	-	TGTGCCAGCAGCTTAGTCGTTCCGAACACTGAAGCTTTCTTT	CASSLVVPNTEAFF
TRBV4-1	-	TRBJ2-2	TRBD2	TGCGCCAGCAGCCAAGGGACTAGCGGCGGGAGGGCAGACACCGGGGAGCTGTTTTTT	CASSQGTSGGRADTGELFF
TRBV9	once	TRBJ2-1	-	TGTGCCAGCAGCTCTAGTCTGGAGTTCAGGAGGGGCTACAATGAGCAGTTCTTC	CASSSSLEFRRGYNEQFF
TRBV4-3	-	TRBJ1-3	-	TGCGCCAGCAGCCAAGATCCGTTAGCAGCTGGAAACACCATATATTTT	CASSQDPLAAGNTIYF
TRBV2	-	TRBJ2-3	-	TGTGCCAGCAGTGAAGCGCTTAGAATGCCTGGTAGCACAGATACGCAGTATTTT	CASSEALRMPGSTDTQYF
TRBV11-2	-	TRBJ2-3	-	TGTGCCAGCAGCCTAACTCGGGAGAACCCAGATACGCAGTATTTT	CASSLTRENPDTQYF
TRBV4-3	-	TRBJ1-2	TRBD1	TGCGCCAGCAGCCAAGATTGGGGACAGGGGGCCGGAGGCTACACCTTC	CASSQDWGQGAGGYTF
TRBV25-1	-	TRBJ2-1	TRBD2	TGTGCCAGCAGCGACAGGGTCGGTAGCGGGAGTGTTTACAATGAGCAGTTCTTC	CASSDRVGSGSVYNEQFF
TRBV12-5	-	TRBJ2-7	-	TGTGCTAGTGGTACACGTTACGAGCAGTACTTC	CASGTRYEQYF